One and the same sample provided the 7 T cell receptor beta chains below, sequenced in a study of beta chain features in type 1 diabetes. Reverse transcription of all isolated RNA meant that expressed TCRB transcripts were sequenced. This table comes from immunoSEQ multiplex PCR, and its TCRdb copy is limited to in-frame clones, with some not included. The profile shows hundreds of thousands of clones, 15% to 20% of them singletons. Input material: naive CD4+ T cells from blood. The receptors derive from a young woman in good health.

This clone showed up just a few times. The rearrangement links TRBV9 to TRBJ2-5; possible D gene TRBD2, 6 bases. There are 15 residues in the CDR3. Germline CDR1 and CDR2: SGDLS and YYNGEE. V gave up 0 bases and J gave up 4 bases, with 13 bases separating them. CDR3 sequence (DNA): TGTGCCAGCAGCGTAGCCGTGGGGGAGGTAGAGACCCAGTACTTC. This codes for CASSVAVGEVETQYF.

The genes are TRBV7-9 and TRBJ2-5; 9 bases map to TRBD1. Losses at the gene ends were 4 bases for V and 0 bases for J; bases not matched to a gene: 3. The length of the CDR3 is 15 residues. CDR1 is SEHNR and CDR2 is FQNEAQ in the germline V gene (reference sequence). The CDR3 sequence is CASSWGTGHQETQYF. The CDR3 DNA reads TGTGCCAGCAGCTGGGGGACAGGGCACCAAGAGACCCAGTACTTC.

The rearrangement joins TRBV4-3 to TRBJ1-4; D possibly corresponds to TRBD1 (5 bases). With 3 bases removed from V and 2 bases from J, the gap between germline ends came to 10 bases. The germline V gene has CDR1 LGHNA and CDR2 YSLEER. The CDR3 is 15 residues long. The CDR3 DNA reads as TGCGCCAGCAGCCATCCCGGGGGGACTAATGAAAAACTGTTTTTT. This gives the protein CASSHPGGTNEKLFF.

This clone was picked up a small number of times. This chain links TRBV20-1 with TRBJ2-7; a possible D gene is TRBD1 (6 bases). V lost 7 bases, J lost 4 bases, and 11 bases lay in between. CDR1 and CDR2 (germline): DFQATT, SNEGSKA (reference sequence). The CDR3 is 11 amino acids. The CDR3 protein is CSVLTGYEQYF. CDR3 nucleotide sequence: TGCAGTGTCCTCACAGGGTACGAGCAGTACTTC.

The chain recombines TRBV7-2 with TRBJ2-3; 9 nucleotides line up with TRBD2. J gave up 3 bases and V 5 bases, and 3 bases lay outside the gene matches. Germline V gives CDR1 SGHTA, CDR2 FQGNSA. The CDR3 length is 14 residues. Written as DNA, the CDR3 is TGTGCCAGCAGCGACGGACTAGCGACAGATACGCAGTATTTT. The encoded protein is CASSDGLATDTQYF.

This clone was seen a handful of times. V and J are TRBV6-5 and TRBJ2-5; weak D call: TRBD1 (6 bases). From germline, CDR1 is MNHEY and CDR2 SVGAGI. The CDR3 runs 14 residues. Trimming shortened V by 6 bases and J by 3 bases, and 14 bases separated the two germline ends. CDR3 in amino acids: CASRTRAGEETQYF. For the CDR3, the DNA is TGTGCCAGCAGAACCCGGGCAGGGGAAGAGACCCAGTACTTC.

This clone was seen only a few times. The chain carries TRBV6-5 and TRBJ1-1; no definite D call. The CDR3 sequence is 14 residues long. V lost 2 bases and J lost 0, with 7 bases in between. The germline gives CDR1 MNHEY, CDR2 SVGAGI. As DNA, the CDR3 is TGTGCCAGCAGTTACGGAATCATGAACACTGAAGCTTTCTTT. Encoded protein: CASSYGIMNTEAFF.